This record concerns one T cell receptor beta chain sequence. The antigen is undetermined. V lost 6 bases to trimming and J lost 2 bases; unmatched junction nucleotides: 6. CDR1 is KGHSY, CDR2 FQNENV, per germline. The CDR3 covers 16 residues. This sample was included in a study of blood T cells in healthy people across ages. Study observations and caveats: Possibly, changes in expanded clonotypes were confounded because donor CMV status was unknown. Observed TCR beta diversity per million T cells went down as age went up. This fall followed a roughly linear course with age.

A J-beta primer mix and a sample-barcoded 5' primer were used in a second PCR of roughly 6 to 12 cycles. Each of the samples gave a minimum of 3 million paired-end reads that contained CDR3. TCRdb re-called the 5' RACE reads with MiXCR, one entry per CDR3 protein. The profile shows around 800,000 distinct CDR3 sequences, roughly 24% of them singletons. In addition, the sample was reused for a study of T cells of mothers and their children. Turning to that study: Mothers and children who were related shared slightly more overlap than unrelated pairs, but not significantly more.

The chain combines TRBV16 with TRBJ2-4, with 11 nucleotides matching TRBD1. The clonotype was recovered from a boy younger than 18 in good health. The sequenced sample was blood. CDR3 region: CASRRTGGGSKNIQYF. CDR3 coding DNA: TGTGCCAGCAGAAGGACAGGGGGCGGGTCCAAAAACATTCAGTACTTC.